This T cell receptor (beta chain) was sequenced during a study of blood T cells in healthy people across ages. Background on the study: Template switching retrieved approximately one barcoded beta molecule for each two T cells.

A J-beta primer mix and a sample-barcoded 5' primer were used in a second PCR of about 7 to 12 cycles. TCRdb fed the 5' RACE reads into MiXCR, producing one record per CDR3 protein. The sample carries about 720,000 distinct CDR3 sequences, over 20% recorded once. This clonotype was found many times. The target antigen is unknown. Healthy Caucasian individuals from Russia aged about 6 to 90 were enrolled as donors. Investigators took approximately 10 milliliters of peripheral blood from every donor. The CDR3 extends over 16 amino acids. Germline V lookup: CDR1 ENHRY, CDR2 SYGVKD. Trimming left V 2 bases short and J 4 bases short, with 17 bases between. Study findings and constraints: Fewer expanded clones and more diversity marked long-lived versus aged donors.

The sequence derives from a man in his 70s in good health. Sample: blood. The chain uses TRBV10-3 and TRBJ1-1, with D hard to call. CDR3 region: CAISEPYSTWGTEAFF. CDR3 in DNA: TGTGCCATCAGTGAGCCATACTCCACTTGGGGCACTGAAGCTTTCTTT.